A selection of T cell receptor beta chains follows, all from one sample in a study of blood T cell repertoires in COVID-19. Sequenced by immunoSEQ multiplex PCR; TCRdb stores in-frame clones only, minus some. The table has more than 55,000 clones, 80% to 95% seen once. Sequencing used peripheral blood. The receptors were gathered from a man over 45 with active COVID-19. CDR3s include the opening cysteine and the closing phenylalanine or tryptophan. The D gene is left open where the match is weak. Expanded clones get a size class; other rows say once, few or many, or leave the size out.

j_call,d_call,clone_size,v_call,cdr3_aa,cdr3_nt
TRBJ2-1,TRBD2,.,TRBV27,CASSLYGGGGLTAEQFF,TGTGCCAGCAGTTTATACGGCGGGGGGGGGCTTACCGCTGAGCAGTTCTTC
TRBJ2-2,.,.,TRBV7-3,CASSMTVNTGELFF,TGTGCCAGCAGCATGACAGTAAACACCGGGGAGCTGTTTTTT
TRBJ2-6,TRBD1,.,TRBV9,CASSPRQGPGSGANVLTF,TGTGCCAGCAGCCCACGACAGGGACCGGGGTCTGGGGCCAACGTCCTGACTTTC
TRBJ1-5,TRBD1,.,TRBV2,CASIGQDNQPQHF,TGTGCCAGCATCGGACAGGACAATCAGCCCCAGCATTTT
TRBJ1-5,.,.,TRBV6-2/TRBV6-3,CASSPTGSQPQHF,TGTGCCAGCAGTCCCACAGGGTCCCAGCCCCAGCATTTT
TRBJ2-3,.,.,TRBV5-1,CASRMRGDDTQYF,TGCGCCAGCAGAATGCGGGGAGATGATACGCAGTATTTT
TRBJ2-1,TRBD2,once,TRBV6-6,CASATSGTYNEQFF,TGTGCCAGCGCGACTAGCGGAACCTACAATGAGCAGTTCTTC
TRBJ2-1,.,.,TRBV5-1,CASSGEVVREQFF,TGCGCCAGCTCGGGGGAAGTAGTGCGTGAGCAGTTCTTC
TRBJ2-3,TRBD2,.,TRBV11-3,CASNRAGGPYTQYF,TGTGCCAGCAATAGGGCGGGGGGGCCATATACGCAGTATTTT
TRBJ1-5,.,.,TRBV15,CATSGGGFYQPQHF,TGTGCCACCAGCGGCGGGGGCTTTTATCAGCCCCAGCATTTT
TRBJ2-7,.,.,TRBV6-2/TRBV6-3,CASSYTGSAREQYF,TGTGCCAGCAGTTACACCGGGTCCGCTCGCGAGCAGTACTTC
TRBJ1-6,.,.,TRBV19,CASSIRGKSPLHF,TGTGCCAGTAGTATAAGGGGAAAGTCACCCCTCCACTTT
TRBJ1-2,TRBD1,.,TRBV5-4,CASSLDPASTGVNGYTF,TGTGCCAGCAGCTTGGACCCAGCCTCGACAGGGGTTAATGGCTACACCTTC
TRBJ2-2,TRBD1,once,TRBV10-3,CAIRTPQGGRTGELFF,TGTGCCATCAGGACACCACAGGGGGGACGCACCGGGGAGCTGTTTTTT
TRBJ2-7,.,.,TRBV29-1,CSVLLPSSYEQYF,TGCAGCGTTCTATTACCAAGCTCCTACGAGCAGTACTTC
TRBJ2-3,TRBD2,once,TRBV4-3,CASSQEAGGSTTDTQYF,TGCGCCAGCAGCCAAGAAGCGGGGGGGTCTACCACAGATACGCAGTATTTT
TRBJ1-1,TRBD1,few,TRBV27,CASRIQGVNTEAFF,TGTGCCAGCAGGATACAGGGGGTGAACACTGAAGCTTTCTTT
TRBJ2-1,.,.,TRBV28,CASSLTHLPGMKFF,TGTGCCAGCAGTTTGACACATCTCCCGGGGATGAAGTTCTTC
TRBJ1-1,.,.,TRBV6-5,CASSWDKPYRDTEAFF,TGTGCCAGCAGTTGGGACAAACCCTATAGGGACACTGAAGCTTTCTTT
TRBJ1-1,TRBD1,.,TRBV19,CASRYRGGTEAFF,TGTGCCAGTAGGTACAGGGGAGGAACTGAAGCTTTCTTT
TRBJ2-3,TRBD2,.,TRBV9,CASSASGGRIDTQYF,TGTGCCAGCAGCGCCAGCGGGGGGCGGATAGATACGCAGTATTTT
TRBJ2-7,.,.,TRBV11-3,CASSFQGAGYEQYF,TGTGCCAGCAGCTTCCAGGGTGCAGGCTACGAGCAGTACTTC
TRBJ1-1,.,.,TRBV5-5,CASSPPGGGNTEAFF,TGTGCCAGCAGCCCGCCTGGGGGGGGGAACACTGAAGCTTTCTTT
TRBJ1-6,.,once,TRBV9,CASSAGGGRGNSPLHF,TGTGCCAGCAGCGCCGGGGGGGGCAGGGGAAATTCACCCCTCCACTTT
TRBJ1-6,.,.,TRBV27,CASRRAGHSPLHF,TGTGCCAGCAGGCGGGCAGGACATTCACCCCTCCACTTT
TRBJ1-5,.,.,TRBV18,CASSEVNQPQHF,TGTGCCAGCTCAGAGGTCAATCAGCCCCAGCATTTT